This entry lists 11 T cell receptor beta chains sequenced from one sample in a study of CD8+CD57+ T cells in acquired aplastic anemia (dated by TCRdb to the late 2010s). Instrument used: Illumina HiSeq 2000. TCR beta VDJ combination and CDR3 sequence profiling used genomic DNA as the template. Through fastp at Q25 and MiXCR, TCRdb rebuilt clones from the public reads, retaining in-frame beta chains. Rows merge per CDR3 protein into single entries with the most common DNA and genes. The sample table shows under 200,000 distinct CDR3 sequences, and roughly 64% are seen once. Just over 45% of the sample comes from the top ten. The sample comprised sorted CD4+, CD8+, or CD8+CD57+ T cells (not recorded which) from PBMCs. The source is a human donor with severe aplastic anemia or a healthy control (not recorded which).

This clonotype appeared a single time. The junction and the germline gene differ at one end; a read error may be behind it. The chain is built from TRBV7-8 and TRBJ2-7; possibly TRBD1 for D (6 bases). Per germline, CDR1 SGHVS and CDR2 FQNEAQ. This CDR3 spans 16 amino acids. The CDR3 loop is CASSRASQGLDYEQYF. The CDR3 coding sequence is TGCGCCAGCAGCAGGGCTAGTCAGGGGCTAGACTACGAGCAGTACTTC.

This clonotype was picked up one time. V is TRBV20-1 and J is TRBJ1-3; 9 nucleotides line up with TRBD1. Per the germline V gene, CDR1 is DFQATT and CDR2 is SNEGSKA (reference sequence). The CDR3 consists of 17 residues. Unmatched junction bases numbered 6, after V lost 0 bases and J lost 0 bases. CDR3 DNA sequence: TGCAGTGCTAGAGAACGGGACAGGGCGGTCTCTGGAAACACCATATATTTT. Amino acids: CSARERDRAVSGNTIYF.

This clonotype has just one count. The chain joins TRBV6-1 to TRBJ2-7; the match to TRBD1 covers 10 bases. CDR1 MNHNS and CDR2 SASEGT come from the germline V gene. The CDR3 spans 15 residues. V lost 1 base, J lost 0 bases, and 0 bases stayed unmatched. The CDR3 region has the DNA TGTGCCAGCAGTGAAGGGACAGGGGGCTCCTACGAGCAGTACTTC. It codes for CASSEGTGGSYEQYF.

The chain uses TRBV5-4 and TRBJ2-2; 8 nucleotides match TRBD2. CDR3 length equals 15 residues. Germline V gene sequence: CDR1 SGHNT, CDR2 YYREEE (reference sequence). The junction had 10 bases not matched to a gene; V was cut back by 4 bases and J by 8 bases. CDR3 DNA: TGTGCCAGCAGCCCAGGACTAGCTACGAGTGGGGAGCTGTTTTTT. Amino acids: CASSPGLATSGELFF.

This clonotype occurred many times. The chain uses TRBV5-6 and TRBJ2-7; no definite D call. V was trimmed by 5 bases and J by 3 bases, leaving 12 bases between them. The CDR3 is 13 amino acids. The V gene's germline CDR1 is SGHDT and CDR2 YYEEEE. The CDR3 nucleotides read TGTGCCAGCAGTTACGGACGGAGCTACGAGCAGTACTTC. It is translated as CASSYGRSYEQYF.

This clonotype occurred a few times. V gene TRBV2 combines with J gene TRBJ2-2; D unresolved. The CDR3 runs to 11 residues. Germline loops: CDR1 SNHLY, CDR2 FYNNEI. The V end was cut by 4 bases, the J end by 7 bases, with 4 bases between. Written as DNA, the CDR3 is TGTGCCAGCAGTGCCGACGGGGAGCTGTTTTTT. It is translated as CASSADGELFF.

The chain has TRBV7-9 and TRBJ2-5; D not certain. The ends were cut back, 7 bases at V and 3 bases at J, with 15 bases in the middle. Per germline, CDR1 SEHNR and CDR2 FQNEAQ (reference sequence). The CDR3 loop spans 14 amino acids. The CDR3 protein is CASTSSWGKETQYF. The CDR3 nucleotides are TGTGCCAGCACCTCCTCCTGGGGTAAAGAGACCCAGTACTTC.

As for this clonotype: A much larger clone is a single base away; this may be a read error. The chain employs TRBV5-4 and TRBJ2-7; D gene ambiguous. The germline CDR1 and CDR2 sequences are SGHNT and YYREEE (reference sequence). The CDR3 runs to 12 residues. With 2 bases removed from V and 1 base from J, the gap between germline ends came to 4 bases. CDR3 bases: TGTGCCAGCAGCTTCAGGTCCTACGAGCAGTACTTC. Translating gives CASSFRSYEQYF.

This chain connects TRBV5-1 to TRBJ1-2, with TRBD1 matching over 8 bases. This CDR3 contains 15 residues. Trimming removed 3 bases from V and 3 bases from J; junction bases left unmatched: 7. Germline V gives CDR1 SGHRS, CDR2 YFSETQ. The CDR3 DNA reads TGCGCCAGCAGCTCCTGGGACAGGAGAGACTATGGCTACACCTTC. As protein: CASSSWDRRDYGYTF. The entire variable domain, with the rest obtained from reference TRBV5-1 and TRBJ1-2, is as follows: KAGVTQTPRYLIKTRGQQVTLSCSPISGHRSVSWYQQTPGQGLQFLFEYFSETQRNKGNFPGRFSGRQFSNSRSEMNVSTLELGDSALYLCASSSWDRRDYGYTFGSGTRLTVV.

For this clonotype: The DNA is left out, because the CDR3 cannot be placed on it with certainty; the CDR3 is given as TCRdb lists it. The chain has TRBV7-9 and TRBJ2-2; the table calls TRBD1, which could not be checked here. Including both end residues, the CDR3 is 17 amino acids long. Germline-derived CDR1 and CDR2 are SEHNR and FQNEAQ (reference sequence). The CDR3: CAAQGRLYEQYFGELFF.

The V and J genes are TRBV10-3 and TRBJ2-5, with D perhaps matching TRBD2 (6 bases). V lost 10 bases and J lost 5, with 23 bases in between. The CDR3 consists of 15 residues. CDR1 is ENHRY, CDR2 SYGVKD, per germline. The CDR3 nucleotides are TGTGCCAGCAAACCCGGGGGAACTGAGCTCGAGACCCAGTACTTC. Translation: CASKPGGTELETQYF.